This TCR beta chain was found in a study of T cells in Graves' hyperthyroidism and ophthalmopathy (dated by TCRdb to between 2018 and 2021). For the wider study: Peripheral blood was sampled at the time of initial diagnosis, prior to any treatment. The approximately 100 discovery patients were divided at random into training and test sets in a 7:3 ratio. The study also compared thyroid tissue and blood T-cell repertoires from more than 5 Graves' hyperthyroidism patients. A discovery cohort of roughly 100 patients, about 44 with Graves' ophthalmopathy and about 58 with stable Graves' hyperthyroidism, was used to find distinguishing TCR V-J signatures. Prospective prediction of ophthalmopathy was tested in an independent validation cohort consisting of about 20 hyperthyroidism patients and 15 or so patients who later progressed to ophthalmopathy. Following sampling, methimazole starting at 30 mg daily was given to hyperthyroidism patients, and high-dose intravenous methylprednisolone was given to ophthalmopathy patients. The paper reports TCR Vbeta CDR3 sequencing of some 140 peripheral blood samples: 43 ophthalmopathy, fewer than 80 hyperthyroidism and roughly 17 progressor patients. Results and caveats for the whole study, not just this receptor: Ophthalmopathy was separated from stable hyperthyroidism by a 13 V-J signature model, with about 86% sensitivity and around 81% specificity obtained in cross-validation and 80%/75% obtained in testing. No statistical method was used to fix the sample size in advance, and group allocation was not hidden from the investigators. Most expanded thyroid clonotypes (frequency above 0.001) were also found in blood, which suggests that blood repertoires may mirror thyroid immune responses. During validation, the model predicted progression to ophthalmopathy a median of approximately 6 months ahead of onset, with roughly 65% sensitivity and almost 75% specificity.

A patient counted as having stable Graves' hyperthyroidism if no progression to ophthalmopathy occurred over 18 months of follow-up. Hyperthyroidism patients were aged 18 to 65 years and newly diagnosed, with disease duration of less than 2 months. Any patient with an uncontrolled infection, another autoimmune disease, pregnancy or lactation was excluded. Diagnoses were based on clinical symptoms, serum thyroxine and TRAb, thyroid ultrasound and orbital computed tomography. Ficoll-Paque density gradient centrifugation was used to isolate PBMCs from around 10 ml of fresh peripheral blood. Total RNA was extracted using Trizol reagent, and RNA quality was assessed on an Agilent 2100 Bioanalyzer. The TCR beta CDR3 regions were amplified from RNA transcripts. The TCR CDR3 was subjected to a first round of RT-PCR using the HTBI primer set and the Qiagen OneStep RT-PCR kit. The libraries were constructed in a second round of multiplex PCR and then size-selected and purified. Paired-end sequencing of the libraries was performed with 100 bp reads on an Illumina HiSeq2000. Regarding the original processing steps: Raw data were processed with SOAPnuke, discarding reads with adapters, uncalled bases, mean Phred below 15, or no exact constant-primer or identifier match. COPE v1.2.5 was used to merge high-quality paired reads, and clonotypes were defined as unique nucleotide sequences. MiTCR v1.1 was used to align clonotypes to the IMGT TRBV, TRBD and TRBJ reference segments. The analysis included only V-J combinations with a frequency above 0.0001, which together covered around 99% of the repertoires. The TCS score was defined as F50 (clonal expansion) divided by E x V (chaos), with BLOSUM62-based TCRdist calculated between CDR3 peptides within each V-J. Welch's t-statistics and random forest reduced roughly 530 V-J features to 13, which were used in a naive Bayes classifier (R e1071). Through fastp at Q25 and MiXCR, TCRdb rebuilt clones from the public reads, retaining in-frame beta chains. Each entry is one CDR3 protein sequence, shown with its most common DNA and genes. The authors' filters were not applied to this entry. For this sample the table gives around 620,000 distinct CDR3 sequences, of which about 16% were detected only once. The ten largest make up 3.5% to 4% of the sample.

For this chain, trimming is 8 bases at the V end and 0 bases at the J end, and the number of junction bases without a gene match is 5. CDR1 and CDR2, looked up from the germline V gene, are MNHNS and SASEGT. The CDR3 has 14 amino acids, counting the end cysteine and phenylalanine. Just CDR3 DNA is preserved here, 42 bases in frame from base 1. This clonotype was counted many times. Its antigen is not yet known. No qualities accompany the bases; no much larger clone lies one base away. Specimen: blood. This clonotype originated in a woman in her 30s with Graves' hyperthyroidism. The chain is encoded by TRBV6-1 joined to TRBJ1-1; 8 bases in the junction line up with TRBD1. The CDR3 protein sequence reads: CASPRDRMNTEAFF. DNA sequence: TGTGCCAGCCCGAGGGACAGGATGAACACTGAAGCTTTCTTT.